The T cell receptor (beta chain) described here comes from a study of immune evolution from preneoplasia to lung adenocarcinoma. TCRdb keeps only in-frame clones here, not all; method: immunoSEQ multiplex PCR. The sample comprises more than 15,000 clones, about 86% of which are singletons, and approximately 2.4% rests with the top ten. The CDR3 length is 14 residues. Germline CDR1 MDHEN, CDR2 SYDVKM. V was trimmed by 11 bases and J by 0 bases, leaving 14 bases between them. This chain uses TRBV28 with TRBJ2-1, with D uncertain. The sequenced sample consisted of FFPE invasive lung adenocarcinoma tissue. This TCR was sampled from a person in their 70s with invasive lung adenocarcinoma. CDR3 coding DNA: TGTGCCGGGAAAAGAGCCACCTCCTACAATGAGCAGTTCTTC. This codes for CAGKRATSYNEQFF.